This TCR beta chain was observed in a study of blood T cell repertoires in COVID-19. Study-wide background: Samples of COVID-19 (acute and convalescent) were obtained from the United States, Italy and Spain.

This clone was seen only once. TCRdb keeps only in-frame clones here, not all; method: immunoSEQ multiplex PCR. The sample yields about 400,000 clones, under 90% seen once. Losses at the gene ends were 5 bases for V and 5 bases for J; bases not matched to a gene: 6. The germline V gene has CDR1 GTSNPN and CDR2 SVGIG (reference sequence). The CDR3 has 13 residues. Participants, about 18 to 90 years old, spanned around 25 US areas. Each participant's cohort was designated according to participant-reported clinical history. For recovered donors of Cohort 3, there were two negative PCRs, clearance, or symptom resolution.

This rearrangement joins TRBV30 to TRBJ2-5, with 9 positions matching TRBD1. Specimen: PBMCs or T cells enriched from blood (not recorded which). This clonotype was obtained from a woman in her twenties or thirties who had recovered from COVID-19. CDR3 sequence reads: CAWGRQGEETQYF. In DNA form, the CDR3 reads TGTGCCTGGGGAAGACAGGGGGAGGAGACCCAGTACTTC.